These 28 T cell receptor beta chains originate from one sample sequenced in a study of blood T cell repertoires in COVID-19. TCRdb keeps only in-frame clones here, not all; method: immunoSEQ multiplex PCR. The sample consists of 140,000 or so clones, approximately 86% of them appearing once. The sample was peripheral blood. Receptors were obtained from a woman in her forties or fifties with acute or convalescent COVID-19.

V is TRBV6-5 and J is TRBJ1-3; TRBD1 is a possible D gene (5 bases). Trimming shortened V by 2 bases and J by 4 bases, and 12 bases separated the two germline ends. The germline V gene encodes CDR1 MNHEY and CDR2 SVGAGI. The CDR3 spans 15 residues. As DNA, the CDR3 is TGTGCCAGCAGTTACAGTGGCAGGGAAGGAAACACCATATATTTT. Encoded protein: CASSYSGREGNTIYF.

This chain connects TRBV18 to TRBJ1-6, with D tentatively TRBD1 (5 bases). V was clipped by 3 bases and J by 8 bases, with 14 bases between them. This CDR3 has 15 amino acids. Germline loops: CDR1 KGHSH, CDR2 LQKENI. The DNA of the CDR3 is TGTGCCAGCTCACCCCTGGGGGGAACGGATTCACCCCTCCACTTT. It translates to CASSPLGGTDSPLHF.

This clone was recorded a few times. This chain joins TRBV6-1 and TRBJ2-3, with TRBD1 as a possible D gene (7 bases). Germline CDR1 MNHNS, CDR2 SASEGT. V lost 3 bases and J 8 bases, leaving 18 bases between the germline ends. The CDR3 is 15 residues long. The CDR3 bases are TGTGCCAGCAGTGATAGGTCAGGGGGGTCTGGTACGCAGTATTTT. It is translated as CASSDRSGGSGTQYF.

This rearrangement joins TRBV6-6 to TRBJ1-2, with 7 bases identical to TRBD1. Germline values: CDR1 MNHNY, CDR2 SVGAGI (reference sequence). The CDR3 is 13 residues long. V was pared by 4 bases and J by 3 bases, with 2 bases of the junction left unmatched. CDR3 coding DNA: TGTGCCAGCAGTTCAACAGGGGACTATGGCTACACCTTC. Amino acids: CASSSTGDYGYTF.

This clone has a single count. CDR3 region: CASSQVLAGTDTQYF. CDR3 DNA: TGTGCCAGCAGCCAAGTACTAGCGGGAACAGATACGCAGTATTTT. V and J are TRBV3-1 (or the pseudogene TRBV3-2) and TRBJ2-3; 10 nucleotides match TRBD2. Germline CDR1 and CDR2: LGHDT and YNNKEL (reference sequence). V was clipped by 1 base and J by 3 bases; unmatched bases: 1. The CDR3 has 15 residues.

The chain carries TRBV2 and TRBJ1-1; D may be TRBD1 (6 bases). Per the germline V gene, CDR1 is SNHLY and CDR2 is FYNNEI. The V end was cut by 2 bases, the J end by 5 bases, with 15 bases between. This CDR3 comprises 15 residues. The DNA of the CDR3 is TGTGCCAGCAGTGAAAGGATCGCAGGGGCTACTGAAGCTTTCTTT. Protein: CASSERIAGATEAFF.

The chain recombines TRBV7-3 with TRBJ2-1, with D perhaps matching TRBD2 (6 bases). The CDR3 covers 13 residues. V was trimmed by 4 bases and J by 7 bases, leaving 11 bases between them. Germline V CDR1 and CDR2: SGHTA, FQGTGA. As DNA, the CDR3 is TGTGCCAGCAGCTGGGGACTGGGAAATGAGCAGTTCTTC. Protein product: CASSWGLGNEQFF. Filled out from reference TRBV7-3 and TRBJ2-1, the complete variable domain reads GAGVSQTPSNKVTEKGKYVELRCDPISGHTALYWYRQSLGQGPEFLIYFQGTGAADDSGLPNDRFFAVRPEGSVSTLKIQRTERGDSAVYLCASSWGLGNEQFFGPGTRLTVL.

This sequence joins TRBV5-4 and TRBJ2-3, with D hard to call. The V gene lost 4 bases and the J gene lost 4 bases, with 13 bases spanning the gap. The CDR3 has 14 residues. Germline CDR1 is SGHNT and CDR2 is YYREEE (reference sequence). The CDR3 DNA reads as TGTGCCAGCAGCCCGGCGGTGGGTTCAGATACGCAGTATTTT. Translated: CASSPAVGSDTQYF.

The V gene is TRBV6-5, the J gene TRBJ2-7; perhaps TRBD2 as D (6 bases). Germline values: CDR1 MNHEY, CDR2 SVGAGI. The CDR3 sequence is 13 residues long. V was trimmed by 0 bases and J by 5 bases, leaving 8 bases between them. As DNA, the CDR3 is TGTGCCAGCAGTTACTCGACGGGGGACGAGCAGTACTTC. As protein: CASSYSTGDEQYF.

This clone was counted a single time. Distinct nucleotide sequences in the sample also encode this CDR3. The rearrangement joins TRBV5-1 to TRBJ2-2, with a tentative D call TRBD2 (5 bases). Germline V gene data show CDR1 as SGHRS and CDR2 as YFSETQ. V was clipped by 2 bases and J by 0 bases, with 8 bases between them. The length of the CDR3 is 15 residues. The CDR3: CASSLSGANTGELFF. CDR3 bases: TGCGCCAGCAGCTTATCCGGGGCGAACACCGGGGAGCTGTTTTTT.

This chain links TRBV5-4 with TRBJ2-5; perhaps TRBD1 as D (5 bases). CDR1 and CDR2 from the germline V gene are SGHNT and YYREEE (reference sequence). Trimming removed 2 bases from V and 4 bases from J, with 18 bases in between. The CDR3 is 16 amino acids. CDR3 loop: CASSLIRAPQGETQYF. The CDR3 coding sequence is TGTGCCAGCAGCTTAATCCGGGCACCCCAGGGAGAGACCCAGTACTTC.

This chain uses TRBV28 with TRBJ1-1; tentatively, D is TRBD1 (6 bases). In germline, CDR1 is MDHEN, CDR2 SYDVKM. V was trimmed by 2 bases and J by 1 base, leaving 14 bases between them. There are 16 residues in the CDR3. The CDR3 spells CASSLEPQGSNTEAFF. CDR3 coding DNA: TGTGCCAGCAGTTTAGAGCCCCAGGGGTCGAACACTGAAGCTTTCTTT.

This sequence joins TRBV6-6 and TRBJ2-7, with D maybe TRBD2 (5 bases). The CDR3 has 12 amino acids. Germline-derived CDR1 and CDR2 are MNHNY and SVGAGI (reference sequence). The ends were cut back, 8 bases at V and 5 bases at J, with 13 bases in the middle. DNA of the CDR3: TGTGCCAGCTCCCTAGAGGGCCACGAGCAGTACTTC. Translated: CASSLEGHEQYF.

The genes are TRBV14 and TRBJ2-7; 11 bases map to TRBD1. This CDR3 is 14 amino acids long. The J segment lost 3 bases and the V segment lost 5 bases, leaving 3 bases of the junction unmatched. Germline V gene lookup returns CDR1 SGHDN and CDR2 FVKESK. The CDR3 bases are TGTGCCAGCAGCTTCGGGACAGGGGGCTACGAGCAGTACTTC. Translation: CASSFGTGGYEQYF.

The CDR3 here is CASSYINPGNTEAFF. The CDR3 DNA reads as TGTGCCAGCAGCTACATAAACCCAGGGAACACTGAAGCTTTCTTT. The genes are TRBV6-6 and TRBJ1-1; no firm D call. The CDR3 runs to 15 residues. Trimming took 6 bases from V and 1 from J, leaving 15 bases between them. Germline V gene lookup returns CDR1 MNHNY and CDR2 SVGAGI (reference sequence).

This clone appeared once. V and J are TRBV7-6 and TRBJ2-2; D unresolved. Germline CDR1 and CDR2: SGHVS and FNYEAQ. This CDR3 is built from 12 residues. V lost 3 bases to trimming and J lost 7 bases, with 6 bases between them. In nucleotides, the CDR3 is TGTGCCAGCAGCTTTCCAGACGGGGAGCTGTTTTTT. Amino acids: CASSFPDGELFF.

This clone came up a few times. Here the CDR3 DNA reads TGTGCCAGCAGCTTACGAATGGGGCCTAACACTGAAGCTTTCTTT. Amino acid sequence: CASSLRMGPNTEAFF. V gene TRBV7-8 combines with J gene TRBJ1-1, with D maybe TRBD1 (5 bases). From germline, CDR1 is SGHVS and CDR2 FQNEAQ. Trimming took 2 bases from V and 2 from J, leaving 12 bases between them. CDR3 length: 15 residues.

The chain links TRBV28 to TRBJ2-7; TRBD1 might be the D (5 bases). Trimming took off 6 bases at V and 1 base at J, with 16 bases between the two ends. The V gene's germline CDR1 is MDHEN and CDR2 SYDVKM. The CDR3 covers 15 residues. DNA of the CDR3: TGTGCCAGCAGATTTTTGGCAGGGTCTTCCTACGAGCAGTACTTC. Translated, it gives CASRFLAGSSYEQYF.

This clone was seen once. The genes are TRBV2 and TRBJ2-7; TRBD2 agrees at 8 bases. There are 13 residues in the CDR3. With V trimmed by 8 bases and J by 4 bases, 7 bases remained unmatched. Germline V CDR1 and CDR2: SNHLY, FYNNEI. The chain's CDR3 is CASGSAGGYEQYF. CDR3 bases: TGTGCCAGCGGTTCCGCGGGAGGTTACGAGCAGTACTTC.

The chain couples TRBV11-3 to TRBJ2-7; maybe TRBD2 (6 bases). V lost 6 bases, J lost 6 bases, and 12 bases lay in between. The CDR3 is 12 residues long. Germline CDR1 reads SGHNT; CDR2 reads YENEEA. The CDR3 loop is CASSRGKVEQYF. The CDR3 coding sequence is TGTGCCAGCAGTCGGGGGAAAGTCGAGCAGTACTTC.

This clone has a single count. The chain is built from TRBV27 and TRBJ2-1; tentative D call: TRBD2 (5 bases). Germline V gives CDR1 MNHEY, CDR2 SMNVEV (reference sequence). The CDR3 spans 14 residues. Trimming removed 5 bases at V and 2 bases at J, with 10 bases between. This chain's CDR3 is CASSRIGTYNEQFF. The CDR3 nucleotides are TGTGCCAGCAGTCGTATCGGGACCTACAATGAGCAGTTCTTC.

This chain connects TRBV7-6 to TRBJ1-5, with D maybe TRBD1 (6 bases). Per the germline V gene, CDR1 is SGHVS and CDR2 is FNYEAQ. The CDR3 has 16 residues. Deletions cut 6 bases from V and 0 bases from J, with 15 bases between. CDR3 residues: CASSPVTGYSNQPQHF. Here the CDR3 DNA reads TGTGCCAGCAGTCCTGTCACAGGGTATAGCAATCAGCCCCAGCATTTT.

The chain is built from TRBV11-2 and TRBJ1-1; no clear D. Germline loops: CDR1 SGHAT, CDR2 FQNNGV. The CDR3 is 11 amino acids. V was shortened by 5 bases and J by 6 bases, with 7 bases between the two germline ends. The DNA for the CDR3 is TGTGCCAGCAGCCTCTTATCTGAAGCTTTCTTT. Translated, it gives CASSLLSEAFF.

V and J are TRBV3-1 (or the pseudogene TRBV3-2) and TRBJ1-2; D is perhaps TRBD1 (5 bases). CDR3 length: 13 residues. The V gene lost 1 base and the J gene lost 8 bases, with 11 bases spanning the gap. Germline V gene data show CDR1 as LGHDT and CDR2 as YNNKEL (reference sequence). CDR3 loop: CASSQVPGGGYTF. The CDR3 nucleotides read TGTGCCAGCAGCCAAGTTCCCGGGGGGGGCTACACCTTC.

The rearrangement links TRBV6-5 to TRBJ1-3, with TRBD1 identical over 9 bases. The CDR3 length is 15 residues. The germline V gene encodes CDR1 MNHEY and CDR2 SVGAGI. Germline trimming cut 6 bases from V and 4 bases from J; bases unmatched to any gene: 7. The CDR3 DNA sequence: TGTGCCAGCAGGCCGGGACAGGGAGCAGGAAACACCATATATTTT. It encodes CASRPGQGAGNTIYF.

This clone was counted between two and nine times. The chain couples TRBV6-1 to TRBJ2-7, with a possible D match to TRBD2 (6 bases). This CDR3 has 16 residues. CDR1 is MNHNS, CDR2 SASEGT, per germline. Between the trimmed V and J ends, which lost 2 bases and 5 bases, there was a span of 19 bases. CDR3 coding DNA: TGTGCCAGCAGTGAACTGAGCTTCCAGGGCGGGGACGAGCAGTACTTC. Translating gives CASSELSFQGGDEQYF.

This clone was detected a few times. The chain is built from TRBV5-6 and TRBJ2-7; TRBD1 matches 7 bases. Germline lookup yields CDR1 SGHDT and CDR2 YYEEEE. There are 16 residues in the CDR3. J was trimmed by 2 bases and V by 2 bases; bases with no gene match: 10. CDR3 nucleotides: TGTGCCAGCAGCTTAATCACACCGGGACAGACCTACGAGCAGTACTTC. It specifies CASSLITPGQTYEQYF.

The chain joins TRBV6-4 to TRBJ2-7; 7 bases map to TRBD1. The length of the CDR3 is 15 residues. CDR1 MRHNA and CDR2 SNTAGT come from the germline V gene. Germline trimming cut 0 bases from V and 1 base from J; bases unmatched to any gene: 3. The CDR3 region is CASSDSGTESYEQYF. In DNA, the CDR3 is TGTGCCAGCAGTGACTCCGGGACAGAGTCCTACGAGCAGTACTTC.